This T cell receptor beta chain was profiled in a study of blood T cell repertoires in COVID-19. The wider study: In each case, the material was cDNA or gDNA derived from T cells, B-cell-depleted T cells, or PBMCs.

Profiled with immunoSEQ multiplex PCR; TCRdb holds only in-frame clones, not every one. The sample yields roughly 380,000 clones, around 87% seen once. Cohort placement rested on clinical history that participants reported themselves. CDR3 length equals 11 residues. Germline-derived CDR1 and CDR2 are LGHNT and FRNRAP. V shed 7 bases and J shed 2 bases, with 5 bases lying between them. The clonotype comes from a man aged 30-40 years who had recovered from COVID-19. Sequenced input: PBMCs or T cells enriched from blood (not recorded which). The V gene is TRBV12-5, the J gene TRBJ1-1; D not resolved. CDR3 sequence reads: CASVINTEAFF. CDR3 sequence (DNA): TGTGCTAGTGTCATCAACACTGAAGCTTTCTTT.